What follows are 3 T cell receptor beta chains derived from one specimen sequenced in a study of cytomegalovirus exposure and HLA in healthy donors. Assay used: immunoSEQ multiplex PCR; TCRdb lists only in-frame clones, some missing. The data contain approximately 160,000 clones, about 89% of them singletons. Material: PBMCs. Receptors originate from a young woman in good health and CMV-seropositive.

The chain joins TRBV19 to TRBJ1-4, with D perhaps TRBD1 (6 bases). The germline V gene encodes CDR1 LNHDA and CDR2 SQIVND (reference sequence). V was trimmed by 8 bases and J by 6 bases, leaving 13 bases between them. CDR3 length equals 13 residues. The CDR3 DNA is TGTGCCAGTGGGAAGGGGGAACATGAAAAACTGTTTTTT. This encodes CASGKGEHEKLFF.

This rearrangement joins TRBV28 to TRBJ2-7, with 11 bases that match TRBD2. This CDR3 region has 15 residues. Germline-derived CDR1 and CDR2 are MDHEN and SYDVKM. The V segment lost 5 bases and the J segment 5 bases; nucleotides outside the gene matches: 8. The CDR3: CASSRLLAGVNEQYF. The CDR3 nucleotides read TGTGCCAGCAGTCGCCTACTAGCGGGAGTAAACGAGCAGTACTTC.

The chain's CDR3 is CASSEYDSNTEAFF. The CDR3 DNA reads TGTGCCAGCAGTGAATACGACTCGAACACTGAAGCTTTCTTT. This chain connects TRBV25-1 to TRBJ1-1; D uncertain. This CDR3 has 14 residues. The V and J ends lost 0 bases and 1 base respectively, with 6 bases between them. Germline V gene lookup returns CDR1 MGHDK and CDR2 SYGVNS. Drawing the rest from reference TRBV25-1 and TRBJ1-1, the complete variable domain is EADIYQTPRYLVIGTGKKITLECSQTMGHDKMYWYQQDPGMELHLIHYSYGVNSTEKGDLSSESTVSRIRTEHFPLTLESARPSHTSQYLCASSEYDSNTEAFFGQGTRLTVV.